One and the same sample provided the 19 T cell receptor beta chains below, sequenced in a study of T cell responses to AZD1222 COVID-19 vaccine. Sequencing used immunoSEQ multiplex PCR; TCRdb keeps in-frame clones, though not all of them. The sample includes some 140,000 clones, around 89% of them seen just once. The source material was peripheral blood, sampled on day 0 of AZD1222 vaccination. The receptors originated from an adult in good health.

The rearrangement uses TRBV7-8 and TRBJ1-5; D uncertain. The V and J ends lost 4 bases and 0 bases respectively, with 19 bases between them. The CDR3 length is 18 residues. CDR1 SGHVS and CDR2 FQNEAQ come from the germline V gene. The CDR3 nucleotides read TGTGCCAGCAGCTCAAAAGGGTTTGGAAGGGATAGCAATCAGCCCCAGCATTTT. This sequence encodes CASSSKGFGRDSNQPQHF.

V is TRBV28 and J is TRBJ2-1, with D unresolved. The length of the CDR3 is 11 residues. V gave up 4 bases and J gave up 7 bases, with 5 bases separating them. Germline V gives CDR1 MDHEN, CDR2 SYDVKM. In nucleotides, the CDR3 is TGTGCCAGCAGTTCCCGAAATGAGCAGTTCTTC. Its protein product is CASSSRNEQFF. The variable domain in full, with the rest retrieved from reference TRBV28 and TRBJ2-1, is DVKVTQSSRYLVKRTGEKVFLECVQDMDHENMFWYRQDPGLGLRLIYFSYDVKMKEKGDIPEGYSVSREKKERFSLILESASTNQTSMYLCASSSRNEQFFGPGTRLTVL.

The rearrangement links TRBV7-9 to TRBJ1-3; no firm D call. Germline-derived CDR1 and CDR2 are SEHNR and FQNEAQ (reference sequence). The CDR3 extends over 13 amino acids. Trimming shortened V by 3 bases and J by 3 bases, and 6 bases separated the two germline ends. In DNA form, the CDR3 reads TGTGCCAGCAGCTTGGGATTTGGAAACACCATATATTTT. It translates to CASSLGFGNTIYF.

The V gene is TRBV7-9, the J gene TRBJ2-3; D unresolved. The CDR3 length is 17 residues. CDR1 is SEHNR, CDR2 FQNEAQ, per germline (reference sequence). With 4 bases removed from V and 2 bases from J, the gap between germline ends came to 19 bases. Here the CDR3 DNA reads TGTGCCAGCAGCTCCTCTAGAAACAGCATTAACACAGATACGCAGTATTTT. This translates into CASSSSRNSINTDTQYF.

This chain uses TRBV15 with TRBJ2-5, with D unresolved. The germline V and J ends were trimmed by 0 bases and 6 bases, with 14 bases remaining between them. Germline V gene lookup returns CDR1 LNHNV and CDR2 YYDKDF (reference sequence). The CDR3 sequence is 15 residues long. In nucleotides, the CDR3 is TGTGCCACCAGCAGAGAGGGTCAGATCGGAAAGACCCAGTACTTC. Its protein is CATSREGQIGKTQYF.

This clone was picked up a small number of times. The CDR3: CASSQGVGSTEAFF. The CDR3, as DNA: TGTGCCAGCAGCCAAGGTGTGGGGAGCACTGAAGCTTTCTTT. The chain recombines TRBV3-1 (or the pseudogene TRBV3-2) with TRBJ1-1; D is uncertain. Germline V CDR1 and CDR2: LGHDT, YNNKEL (reference sequence). Trimming removed 1 base at V and 4 bases at J, with 10 bases between. The CDR3 is made up of 14 amino acids.

The chain recombines TRBV29-1 with TRBJ1-2; the D gene is possibly TRBD1 (6 bases). The germline CDR1 and CDR2 sequences are SQVTM and ANQGSEA. This CDR3 is built from 12 residues. The V end lost 7 bases, the J end lost 3 bases, and 12 bases lay between the germline ends. CDR3 sequence: CSGTGTHYGYTF. For the CDR3, the DNA is TGCAGCGGGACCGGGACACACTATGGCTACACCTTC. The full variable domain, its missing parts supplied by reference TRBV29-1 and TRBJ1-2, is SAVISQKPSRDICQRGTSLTIQCQVDSQVTMMFWYRQQPGQSLTLIATANQGSEATYESGFVIDKFPISRPNLTFSTLTVSNMSPEDSSIYLCSGTGTHYGYTFGSGTRLTVV.

The CDR3 DNA sequence: TGTGCCAGCAGTGAGACCATCCAAGAGACCCAGTACTTC. It translates to CASSETIQETQYF. V and J are TRBV6-1 and TRBJ2-5; D is uncertain. Germline V gives CDR1 MNHNS, CDR2 SASEGT. CDR3 length equals 13 residues. Trimming took 3 bases from V and 1 from J, leaving 6 bases between them.

The chain joins TRBV20-1 to TRBJ1-1; weak D call: TRBD1 (5 bases). The CDR3 has 11 amino acids. Germline V gene data show CDR1 as DFQATT and CDR2 as SNEGSKA (reference sequence). Trimming removed 6 bases from V and 7 bases from J, with 12 bases in between. For the CDR3, the DNA is TGCAGTGCCCGGACACTGAGTGAAGCTTTCTTT. It is translated as CSARTLSEAFF.

This clone appeared once. The genes are TRBV19 and TRBJ1-5; 7 bases agree with TRBD1. The CDR3 has 15 amino acids. J lost 6 bases, V lost 3 bases, and 8 bases had no gene match. CDR1 and CDR2 from the germline V gene are LNHDA and SQIVND (reference sequence). The CDR3, as DNA: TGTGCCAGTAGTATCGGGACAGTGGGAGCTCAGCCCCAGCATTTT. Its protein product is CASSIGTVGAQPQHF.

The chain joins TRBV5-4 to TRBJ2-7; weak D call: TRBD2 (5 bases). The CDR3 is made up of 15 amino acids. Germline assignment: CDR1 SGHNT and CDR2 YYREEE (reference sequence). Trimming left V 0 bases short and J 3 bases short, with 13 bases between. CDR3 sequence (DNA): TGTGCCAGCAGCTTGGGGCGGACTTCAGACTACGAGCAGTACTTC. Translating gives CASSLGRTSDYEQYF.

V gene TRBV12-3 or TRBV12-4 combines with J gene TRBJ1-2; no firm D call. The CDR3 sequence is 13 residues long. Between the trimmed V and J ends, which lost 6 bases and 8 bases, there was a span of 16 bases. The CDR3 DNA follows: TGTGCCAGCAGCCCCCCAAAGGGCGGGGGCTACACCTTC. This gives the protein CASSPPKGGGYTF.

The V and J genes are TRBV5-1 and TRBJ2-5, with D possibly TRBD1 on 5 matching bases. The CDR3 runs to 16 residues. In germline, CDR1 is SGHRS, CDR2 YFSETQ. V was cut by 3 bases and J by 5 bases, with 20 bases left in between. DNA of the CDR3: TGCGCCAGCAGCTCAGGTCAGGGCGTAAACGGGGAGACCCAGTACTTC. This encodes CASSSGQGVNGETQYF. Supplemented by reference TRBV5-1 and TRBJ2-5, the full variable domain reads KAGVTQTPRYLIKTRGQQVTLSCSPISGHRSVSWYQQTPGQGLQFLFEYFSETQRNKGNFPGRFSGRQFSNSRSEMNVSTLELGDSALYLCASSSGQGVNGETQYFGPGTRLLVL.

This clone was picked up a small number of times. The chain joins TRBV7-8 to TRBJ2-2; no definite D call. The CDR3 consists of 13 residues. With 7 bases removed from V and 4 bases from J, the gap between germline ends came to 10 bases. Per germline, CDR1 SGHVS and CDR2 FQNEAQ. This CDR3 is CASNDITTGELFF. The DNA for the CDR3 is TGTGCCAGCAACGACATCACCACCGGGGAGCTGTTTTTT. Looking up the rest from reference TRBV7-8 and TRBJ2-2 gives the full variable domain: GAGVSQSPRYKVAKRGQDVALRCDPISGHVSLFWYQQALGQGPEFLTYFQNEAQLDKSGLPSDRFFAERPEGSVSTLKIQRTQQEDSAVYLCASNDITTGELFFGEGSRLTVL.

This chain connects TRBV7-2 to TRBJ2-3; no definite D call. The ends were cut back, 5 bases at V and 2 bases at J, with 14 bases in the middle. Looked up from germline, CDR1 is SGHTA and CDR2 is FQGNSA. The CDR3 consists of 15 residues. CDR3 residues: CASSKLPIHTDTQYF. Written as DNA, the CDR3 is TGTGCCAGCAGCAAACTGCCAATACACACAGATACGCAGTATTTT.

This chain connects TRBV18 to TRBJ1-5, with a weak D call TRBD1 (5 bases). CDR1 is KGHSH, CDR2 LQKENI, per germline. This CDR3 region has 13 residues. Trimming removed 9 bases from V and 6 bases from J, with 15 bases in between. CDR3 in amino acids: CASSVGVGQPQHF. The CDR3 region has the DNA TGTGCCAGTAGTGTGGGGGTTGGTCAGCCCCAGCATTTT. Drawing the rest from reference TRBV18 and TRBJ1-5, the complete variable domain is NAGVMQNPRHLVRRRGQEARLRCSPMKGHSHVYWYRQLPEEGLKFMVYLQKENIIDESGMPKERFSAEFPKEGPSILRIQQVVRGDSAAYFCASSVGVGQPQHFGDGTRLSIL.

The chain joins TRBV10-3 to TRBJ1-5, with 7 bases that match TRBD1. Germline CDR1 is ENHRY and CDR2 is SYGVKD. This CDR3 is built from 15 residues. The V segment lost 2 bases and the J segment 2 bases; nucleotides outside the gene matches: 3. In DNA, the CDR3 is TGTGCCATCAGTGAGATAGGGGGCGGCAATCAGCCCCAGCATTTT. It translates to CAISEIGGGNQPQHF.

The V and J genes are TRBV7-2 and TRBJ2-1, with D possibly being TRBD2 (5 bases). V shed 5 bases and J shed 4 bases, with 15 bases lying between them. The V gene's germline CDR1 is SGHTA and CDR2 FQGNSA. This CDR3 comprises 15 residues. This chain's CDR3 is CASSVVLDQYNEQFF. Written as DNA, the CDR3 is TGTGCCAGCAGCGTAGTACTAGACCAATACAATGAGCAGTTCTTC.

The CDR3 loop is CASSALGLYEQYF. The CDR3, as DNA: TGTGCCAGCAGTGCCTTGGGGCTGTACGAGCAGTACTTC. The genes are TRBV2 and TRBJ2-7; possibly TRBD1 for D (5 bases). The ends were cut back, 4 bases at V and 4 bases at J, with 11 bases in the middle. Germline V lookup: CDR1 SNHLY, CDR2 FYNNEI. The CDR3 contains 13 residues.